These 17 T cell receptor beta chains originate from one sample sequenced in a study of CD8+ T cells in alopecia areata. Following extraction, RNA underwent reverse transcription to cDNA, which served as the sequencing template. Profiled with immunoSEQ multiplex PCR; TCRdb holds only in-frame clones, not every one. This sample carries around 300,000 clones, 60% of them seen once, and the ten largest clones take 0.8% to 1%. The treatment is: oral pan-JAK inhibitor, 5-10 mg twice daily. The material was CD4+ T cells sorted from blood, obtained at roughly week 52, from a patient treated with tofacitinib. Every receptor here comes from a human donor with alopecia areata.

In regard to this clone: This specimen includes other DNA sequences encoding the same CDR3. V is TRBV9 and J is TRBJ2-5; a weak D match, TRBD2 (5 bases). This CDR3 has 13 amino acids. The germline V and J ends were trimmed by 2 bases and 5 bases, with 10 bases remaining between them. The germline V gene encodes CDR1 SGDLS and CDR2 YYNGEE. Here the CDR3 DNA reads TGTGCCAGCAGCGTTGAGGGTGGTGAGACCCAGTACTTC. Its protein is CASSVEGGETQYF.

This clone has just a few counts. The junction shows a germline mismatch at one end, possibly a read error. The J gene is TRBJ1-5, the V gene TRBV7-2; TRBD1 aligns across 7 bases. Germline V gene sequence: CDR1 SGHTA, CDR2 FQGNSA. This CDR3 is built from 15 residues. CDR3 sequence (DNA): TGTGCCAGCAGCGAACAACAGGGGAGCAGTCAGCCCCAGCATTTT. Its protein is CASSEQQGSSQPQHF.

The chain recombines TRBV30 with TRBJ1-2; 9 nucleotides align to TRBD1. CDR3 length: 13 amino acids. The V gene end was trimmed by 5 bases and the J gene end by 5 bases; junction bases not matched to a gene: 6. Germline values: CDR1 GTSNPN, CDR2 SVGIG (reference sequence). CDR3 amino acids: CAWYPGQGYGYTF. In DNA, the CDR3 is TGTGCCTGGTATCCGGGACAGGGTTATGGCTACACCTTC.

This chain uses TRBV7-9 with TRBJ1-2; 8 bases fit TRBD1. The CDR3 extends over 14 amino acids. V dropped 4 bases and J dropped 5; count of bases not matched to a gene: 6. Germline V gene sequence: CDR1 SEHNR, CDR2 FQNEAQ (reference sequence). Written as DNA, the CDR3 is TGTGCCAGCAGCTCCGCAGGGGGCGATTATGGCTACACCTTC. It encodes CASSSAGGDYGYTF.

The rearrangement uses TRBV9 and TRBJ2-5; D is unresolved. This CDR3 spans 13 amino acids. The germline gives CDR1 SGDLS, CDR2 YYNGEE. With 3 bases removed from V and 6 bases from J, the gap between germline ends came to 12 bases. The CDR3 region is CASSGSDLKTQYF. The CDR3 region has the DNA TGTGCCAGCAGCGGATCGGACCTGAAGACCCAGTACTTC.

The chain couples TRBV6-5 to TRBJ1-1; D remains ambiguous. The germline V gene encodes CDR1 MNHEY and CDR2 SVGAGI. The CDR3 is made up of 13 amino acids. V was pared by 5 bases and J by 7 bases, with 14 bases between. The DNA for the CDR3 is TGTGCCAGCAGTCCCGAGTGGGCCGTTGAAGCTTTCTTT. This translates into CASSPEWAVEAFF.

The genes are TRBV7-2 and TRBJ2-1, with D maybe TRBD2 (5 bases). Germline CDR1 SGHTA, CDR2 FQGNSA. The CDR3 consists of 15 residues. V lost 1 base, J lost 8 bases, and 15 bases lay in between. CDR3 coding DNA: TGTGCCAGCAGCTTAGTACGTGACTATAGGGATGAGCAGTTCTTC. It encodes CASSLVRDYRDEQFF.

The chain combines TRBV7-3 with TRBJ2-1, with 7 bases fitting TRBD1. Unmatched junction bases numbered 0, after V lost 4 bases and J lost 3 bases. Germline values: CDR1 SGHTA, CDR2 FQGTGA. There are 13 residues in the CDR3. CDR3 amino acids: CASSWDSYNEQFF. The CDR3 bases are TGTGCCAGCAGCTGGGACAGCTACAATGAGCAGTTCTTC.

This sequence joins TRBV30 and TRBJ2-2; perhaps D is TRBD1 or TRBD2 (5 bases each). The germline gives CDR1 GTSNPN, CDR2 SVGIG (reference sequence). Trimming shortened V by 8 bases and J by 6 bases, and 13 bases separated the two germline ends. The CDR3 runs 12 residues. In DNA, the CDR3 is TGTGCCCAGGGACGCTCCCCCGGGGAGCTGTTTTTT. Residues: CAQGRSPGELFF.

The CDR3 bases are TGCGCCAGCAGCTTGGGAGGCAGCCAGAACACTGAAGCTTTCTTT. As protein: CASSLGGSQNTEAFF. This chain joins TRBV5-1 and TRBJ1-1; D ambiguous. Deletions cut 0 bases from V and 1 base from J, with 10 bases between. The CDR3 has 15 amino acids. Germline V lookup: CDR1 SGHRS, CDR2 YFSETQ.

This clone occurred a few times. V usage is TRBV5-4 and J usage is TRBJ2-1, with 11 nucleotides matching TRBD2. V shed 3 bases and J 12 bases; nucleotides not matched to a gene: 14. Per germline, CDR1 SGHNT and CDR2 YYREEE (reference sequence). This CDR3 contains 16 residues. CDR3: CASSSTSGAPSGGQFF. The DNA for the CDR3 is TGTGCCAGCAGCTCGACTAGCGGGGCGCCCTCGGGTGGGCAGTTCTTC.

This clone was recorded a few times. J is TRBJ1-2 and V is TRBV29-1; 7 positions agree with TRBD1. Germline-derived CDR1 and CDR2 are SQVTM and ANQGSEA. This CDR3 contains 12 residues. The J segment lost 4 bases and the V segment lost 4 bases, leaving 3 bases of the junction unmatched. The CDR3 spells CSVVAGGYGYTF. The DNA of the CDR3 is TGCAGCGTTGTGGCAGGGGGCTATGGCTACACCTTC.

This chain connects TRBV5-1 to TRBJ1-2, with a tentative D call TRBD1 (5 bases). The CDR3 extends over 13 amino acids. CDR1 is SGHRS and CDR2 is YFSETQ in the germline V gene. Trimming shortened V by 2 bases and J by 6 bases, and 11 bases separated the two germline ends. The DNA of the CDR3 is TGCGCCAGCAGCTTCACGGGGACGGATGGCTACACCTTC. It is translated as CASSFTGTDGYTF.

V and J are TRBV15 and TRBJ1-2, with D tentatively TRBD1 (5 bases). Germline V gives CDR1 LNHNV, CDR2 YYDKDF (reference sequence). Trimming removed 4 bases at V and 3 bases at J, with 6 bases between. The CDR3 sequence is 12 residues long. The CDR3 DNA reads TGTGCCACCAGCATGACAGACTATGGCTACACCTTC. It encodes CATSMTDYGYTF.

This clone appeared a few times. The same CDR3 can be traced to other DNA sequences in this sample. The chain carries TRBV30 and TRBJ1-2, with D uncertain. V lost 1 base and J 3 bases, leaving 9 bases between the germline ends. This CDR3 has 13 residues. Germline CDR1 and CDR2: GTSNPN and SVGIG (reference sequence). CDR3 DNA sequence: TGTGCCTGGAGTGCCACGGGATACTATGGCTACACCTTC. Its protein is CAWSATGYYGYTF.

V and J are TRBV2 and TRBJ1-4; no clear D gene. Trimming cost V 4 bases and J 5 bases, with 5 bases left between them. The CDR3 is 12 amino acids. Germline loops: CDR1 SNHLY, CDR2 FYNNEI. CDR3 nucleotide sequence: TGTGCCAGCAGTGTTTTCAATGAAAAACTGTTTTTT. Translated, it gives CASSVFNEKLFF.

J is TRBJ1-6 and V is TRBV2; tentatively, D is TRBD1 (6 bases). The CDR3 totals 16 residues. V was trimmed by 5 bases and J by 7 bases, leaving 18 bases between them. Looked up from germline, CDR1 is SNHLY and CDR2 is FYNNEI. The CDR3 nucleotides are TGTGCCAGCAGTCCCCTCGGGAACAGGGAAAATTCACCCCTCCACTTT. It translates to CASSPLGNRENSPLHF.